The entry below gives a single T cell receptor (beta chain) sequence along with its context. What it recognizes is unknown. TCRbeta library construction was performed incorporating unique molecular identifiers. MiXCR, applied by TCRdb to the PCR reads, yields one record per CDR3 protein. This table holds 900,000 or so distinct CDR3 sequences, roughly 15% found once. The source of the sample is a study of T-cell reconstitution after alpha-beta-depleted transplantation in children. Regarding the study as a whole: Newly produced T cells mostly accounted for T-cell counts and diversity one year post-transplant. Several hundred expanded graft clones reportedly gave rise to the alpha-beta T cells present about two months after transplant.

CDR1 and CDR2 from the germline V gene are SGHNT and YYREEE (reference sequence). The CDR3 runs to 12 residues. Trimming pared 4 bases from V and 7 bases from J, leaving 12 bases between. The sequence came from a male patient younger than 18 who had a stem cell transplant for acute lymphoblastic leukemia, so the T cells may come from the graft donor. This specimen was PBMCs, mostly from graft donor cells, taken 360 days after TCRalphabeta/CD19-depleted stem cell transplant. The chain couples TRBV5-4 to TRBJ2-7; D unresolved. The CDR3 spells CASSGIFWEQYF. CDR3 sequence (DNA): TGTGCCAGCAGCGGGATCTTTTGGGAGCAGTACTTC. The full variable domain, its missing parts supplied by reference TRBV5-4 and TRBJ2-7, is ETGVTQSPTHLIKTRGQQVTLRCSSQSGHNTVSWYQQALGQGPQFIFQYYREEENGRGNFPPRFSGLQFPNYSSELNVNALELDDSALYLCASSGIFWEQYFGPGTRLTVT.